This T cell receptor (beta chain) was captured by sequencing in a study of blood T cell repertoires in COVID-19. Background on the study: Samples taken during acute and convalescent COVID-19 were collected in the United States, Italy and Spain. From T cells, B-cell-depleted T cells, or PBMCs came the material, which was cDNA or gDNA.

Per the original methods: For nucleated cells, counts were estimated from reference gene primer amplification. Assay: immunoSEQ multiplex PCR; the TCRdb copy retains only in-frame clones and omits some. D and trimming were read from the DNA, whereas the V and J calls and clone size are those reported in that table. The profile shows 100,000 to 150,000 clones, about 82% of them singletons. This CDR3 contains 16 residues. The germline CDR1 and CDR2 sequences are SGHRS and YFSETQ. V was shortened by 2 bases and J by 9 bases, with 20 bases between the two germline ends. This TCR came from a human donor in a cohort sampled during active COVID-19. The V and J genes are TRBV5-1 and TRBJ2-2; possibly TRBD2 for D (6 bases). The material sequenced was peripheral blood. CDR3 in amino acids: CASSFQGSAGTRELFF. The CDR3 nucleotides are TGCGCCAGCAGCTTTCAAGGGAGTGCGGGGACGAGGGAGCTGTTTTTT.